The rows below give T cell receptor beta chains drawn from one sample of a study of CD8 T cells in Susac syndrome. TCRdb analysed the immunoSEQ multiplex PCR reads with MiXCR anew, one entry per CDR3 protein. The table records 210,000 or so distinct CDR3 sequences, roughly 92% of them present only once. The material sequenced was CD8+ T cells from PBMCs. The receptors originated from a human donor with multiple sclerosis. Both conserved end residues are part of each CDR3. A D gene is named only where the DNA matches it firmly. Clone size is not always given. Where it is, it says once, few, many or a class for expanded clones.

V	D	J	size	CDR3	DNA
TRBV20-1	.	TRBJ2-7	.	CSARDSIDHPSYEQYF	TGCAGTGCTAGAGACTCCATAGACCATCCATCCTACGAGCAGTACTTC
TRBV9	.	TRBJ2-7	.	CASSPRGSGDYEQYF	TGTGCCAGCAGCCCTAGAGGTTCGGGAGACTACGAGCAGTACTTC
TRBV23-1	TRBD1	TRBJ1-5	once	CASSQSRGRTGINQPQHF	TGCGCCAGCAGTCAATCTCGGGGTCGGACAGGGATTAATCAGCCCCAGCATTTT
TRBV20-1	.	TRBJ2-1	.	CSARERMSSYNEQFF	TGCAGTGCTAGAGAGCGGATGAGCTCCTACAATGAGCAGTTCTTC
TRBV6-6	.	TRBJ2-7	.	CASSGAGVVYEQYF	TGTGCCAGCAGTGGGGCAGGGGTGGTCTACGAGCAGTACTTC
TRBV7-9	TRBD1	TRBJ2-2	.	CASSPDRGPGTGELFF	TGTGCCAGCAGCCCCGACAGGGGGCCCGGCACCGGGGAGCTGTTTTTT
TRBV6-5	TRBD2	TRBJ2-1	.	CASSSASLATSYNEQFF	TGTGCCAGCAGTTCAGCCTCACTAGCGACCTCCTACAATGAGCAGTTCTTC
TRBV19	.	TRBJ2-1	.	CASRDIVYNEQFF	TGTGCCAGCCGGGACATAGTCTACAATGAGCAGTTCTTC
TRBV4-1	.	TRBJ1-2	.	CASSGYNTPGRGTYGYTF	TGCGCCAGCAGCGGATATAACACCCCGGGACGAGGAACCTATGGCTACACCTTC
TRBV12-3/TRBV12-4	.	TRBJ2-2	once	CASSPLGGDTSGELFF	TGTGCCAGCAGTCCACTGGGGGGGGACACCTCCGGGGAGCTGTTTTTT
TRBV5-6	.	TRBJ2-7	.	CASSLALGEYSYEQYF	TGTGCCAGCAGCTTGGCCCTAGGGGAGTACTCCTACGAGCAGTACTTC
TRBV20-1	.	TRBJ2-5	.	CSARPLVQETQYF	TGCAGTGCTAGGCCCCTAGTCCAAGAGACCCAGTACTTC
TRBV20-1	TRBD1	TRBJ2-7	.	CSAREARDSSYEQYF	TGCAGTGCTAGAGAGGCCAGGGACAGCTCCTACGAGCAGTACTTC
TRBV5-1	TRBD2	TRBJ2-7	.	CASSWRGGTYEQYF	TGCGCCAGCTCCTGGCGGGGGGGTACCTACGAGCAGTACTTC
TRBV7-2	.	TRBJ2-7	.	CASSFHQLNYEQYF	TGTGCCAGCAGCTTCCATCAGTTAAACTACGAGCAGTACTTC
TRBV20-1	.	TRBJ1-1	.	CSARDTGNTEAFF	TGCAGTGCTAGAGATACAGGTAACACTGAAGCTTTCTTT
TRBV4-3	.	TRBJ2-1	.	CASSQDLGASSEQFF	TGCGCCAGCAGCCAAGATCTTGGTGCTAGCAGCGAGCAGTTCTTC
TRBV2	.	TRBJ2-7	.	CASSESPPYYEQYF	TGTGCCAGCAGTGAGTCCCCCCCTTACTACGAGCAGTACTTC
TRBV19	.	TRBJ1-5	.	CASSIGSAGQPQHF	TGTGCCAGTAGTATAGGCAGTGCTGGTCAGCCCCAGCATTTT
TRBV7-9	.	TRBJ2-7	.	CASMAGNEQYF	TGTGCCAGCATGGCTGGGAACGAGCAGTACTTC
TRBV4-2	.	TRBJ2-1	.	CASSQGNEQFF	TGTGCCAGCAGCCAGGGCAATGAGCAGTTCTTC
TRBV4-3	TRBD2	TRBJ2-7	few	CASSQESGRSLYEQYF	TGCGCCAGCAGCCAAGAAAGCGGGAGAAGTCTCTACGAGCAGTACTTC
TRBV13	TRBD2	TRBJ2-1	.	CASSPRLAASREGNEQFF	TGTGCCAGCAGCCCGCGACTAGCGGCCTCAAGAGAGGGCAATGAGCAGTTCTTC
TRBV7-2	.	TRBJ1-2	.	CASSLGIYGYTF	TGTGCCAGCAGCTTAGGGATCTATGGCTACACCTTC
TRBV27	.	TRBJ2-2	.	CASSFPGQGGAGELFF	TGTGCCAGCAGTTTCCCTGGACAGGGAGGGGCCGGGGAGCTGTTTTTT
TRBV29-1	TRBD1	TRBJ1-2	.	CSVWTGGYGYTF	TGCAGCGTCTGGACAGGGGGGTATGGCTACACCTTC
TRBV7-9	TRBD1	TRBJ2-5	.	CASSPSRDREPEETQYF	TGTGCCAGCAGCCCTTCCCGGGACAGGGAACCAGAAGAGACCCAGTACTTC
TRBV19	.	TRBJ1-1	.	CASTVDRMGATEAFF	TGTGCCAGTACCGTAGACAGGATGGGGGCGACTGAAGCTTTCTTT
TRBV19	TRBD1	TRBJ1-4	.	CASSRQGSNEKLFF	TGTGCCAGTAGCCGACAGGGTTCCAATGAAAAACTGTTTTTT
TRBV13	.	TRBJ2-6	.	CASSSDAGTRSGANVLTF	TGTGCCAGCAGCTCCGACGCCGGGACACGATCTGGGGCCAACGTCCTGACTTTC